What follows are 15 T cell receptor beta chains derived from one specimen sequenced in a study of blood T cell repertoires in COVID-19. Repertoires were generated with immunoSEQ multiplex PCR, while TCRdb's copy carries only in-frame clones and drops some. The profile shows 250,000 to 300,000 clones, approximately 91% of them singletons. Sample: PBMCs or T cells enriched from blood (not recorded which). Receptor source: a woman in her forties with acute COVID-19.

The V call is TRBV6-1, the J call TRBJ1-1; 8 nucleotides line up with TRBD1. The germline V gene encodes CDR1 MNHNS and CDR2 SASEGT. The CDR3 sequence is 16 residues long. J lost 5 bases, V lost 2 bases, and 10 bases had no gene match. The CDR3 DNA follows: TGTGCCAGCAGTGAACTGGCAGGGGGCGCGGGGACTGAAGCTTTCTTT. It encodes CASSELAGGAGTEAFF.

The chain uses TRBV30 and TRBJ2-5; 8 nucleotides match TRBD2. This CDR3 has 17 amino acids. After removal of 2 bases from V and 1 base from J, the junction contained 12 bases not matched to a gene. CDR1 GTSNPN and CDR2 SVGIG come from the germline V gene (reference sequence). CDR3 in amino acids: CAWSLNPAGALQETQYF. The CDR3 region has the DNA TGTGCCTGGAGTCTTAATCCAGCGGGGGCCCTCCAAGAGACCCAGTACTTC.

CDR3 bases: TGTGCCAGCAGCGTAGCACTAGCTGGCTACGAGCAGTACTTC. Translation gives CASSVALAGYEQYF. The rearrangement links TRBV9 to TRBJ2-7, with a tentative D call TRBD2 (6 bases). Trimming took off 0 bases at V and 3 bases at J, with 10 bases between the two ends. The length of the CDR3 is 14 residues. The germline gives CDR1 SGDLS, CDR2 YYNGEE.

The V and J genes are TRBV15 and TRBJ2-2, with D tentatively TRBD2 (5 bases). The V gene lost 0 bases and the J gene lost 4 bases, with 9 bases spanning the gap. This CDR3 has 15 residues. Germline V gene lookup returns CDR1 LNHNV and CDR2 YYDKDF (reference sequence). CDR3: CATSREQRRTGELFF. As DNA, the CDR3 is TGTGCCACCAGCAGAGAGCAGCGGCGCACCGGGGAGCTGTTTTTT.

Only a few counts were recorded for this clone. CDR3 coding DNA: TGTGCCAGTAGCCTGGTAGCTCACAGGCCTAATCAGCCCCAGCATTTT. Its protein product is CASSLVAHRPNQPQHF. The chain couples TRBV19 to TRBJ1-5; the D gene is possibly TRBD1 (5 bases). V lost 6 bases to trimming and J lost 4 bases, with 19 bases between them. The CDR3 sequence is 16 residues long. CDR1 is LNHDA, CDR2 SQIVND, per germline (reference sequence). Full variable domain (remainder filled in from reference TRBV19 and TRBJ1-5): DGGITQSPKYLFRKEGQNVTLSCEQNLNHDAMYWYRQDPGQGLRLIYYSQIVNDFQKGDIAEGYSVSREKKESFPLTVTSAQKNPTAFYLCASSLVAHRPNQPQHFGDGTRLSIL.

J is TRBJ2-1 and V is TRBV19; 7 nucleotides line up with TRBD1. CDR3 length equals 16 residues. The germline CDR1 and CDR2 sequences are LNHDA and SQIVND (reference sequence). With 1 base clipped from V and 1 base from J, the junction kept 4 bases outside the gene matches. As DNA, the CDR3 is TGTGCCAGTAGTATAGGAAACAGGGGATCCTACAATGAGCAGTTCTTC. It is translated as CASSIGNRGSYNEQFF.

The chain is built from TRBV24-1 and TRBJ1-2, with D perhaps TRBD1 (5 bases). Deletions cut 4 bases from V and 8 bases from J, with 16 bases between. Per germline, CDR1 KGHDR and CDR2 SFDVKD. The CDR3 covers 14 residues. The CDR3 DNA reads TGTGCCACCAGTGACCGACAGTCGGGAGGAGGCTACACCTTC. It specifies CATSDRQSGGGYTF.

The chain couples TRBV19 to TRBJ1-2; perhaps TRBD1 as D (6 bases). CDR1 LNHDA and CDR2 SQIVND come from the germline V gene (reference sequence). V was cut by 2 bases and J by 5 bases, with 9 bases left in between. CDR3 size: 13 residues. The CDR3 bases are TGTGCCAGTAGTATAAACAGGGATTATGGCTACACCTTC. Translation: CASSINRDYGYTF.

The chain recombines TRBV18 with TRBJ2-6; TRBD1 matches 7 bases. With 5 bases clipped from V and 2 bases from J, the junction kept 3 bases outside the gene matches. Germline V gene data show CDR1 as KGHSH and CDR2 as LQKENI. CDR3 length equals 15 residues. The chain's CDR3 is CASSITGAGANVLTF. CDR3 in DNA: TGTGCCAGCTCAATAACAGGGGCTGGGGCCAACGTCCTGACTTTC.

This clone was seen only a few times. This chain links TRBV9 with TRBJ1-5; a weak D match, TRBD1 (6 bases). The germline V gene encodes CDR1 SGDLS and CDR2 YYNGEE. Trimming cost V 3 bases and J 6 bases, with 13 bases left between them. The CDR3 extends over 14 amino acids. The CDR3 protein is CASSADQGTQPQHF. CDR3 DNA sequence: TGTGCCAGCAGCGCCGACCAGGGGACTCAGCCCCAGCATTTT.

The rearrangement links TRBV2 to TRBJ2-5; 11 bases match TRBD2. Germline V gene lookup returns CDR1 SNHLY and CDR2 FYNNEI. The CDR3 loop spans 17 amino acids. V dropped 1 base and J dropped 1; count of bases not matched to a gene: 5. As DNA, the CDR3 is TGTGCCAGCAGTGAAGGTATTCTAGCGGGGGGCCAAGAGACCCAGTACTTC. This sequence encodes CASSEGILAGGQETQYF.

This chain uses TRBV29-1 with TRBJ2-2, with 10 bases identical to TRBD2. Trimming took 0 bases from V and 6 from J; bases not matched to a gene: 4. This CDR3 region has 15 residues. CDR1 is SQVTM, CDR2 ANQGSEA, per germline. The CDR3 bases are TGCAGCGTTGAAGATGGGACTAGCGCGGCCGGGGAGCTGTTTTTT. Amino acid sequence: CSVEDGTSAAGELFF.

The V and J genes are TRBV28 and TRBJ1-2; 8 bases agree with TRBD1. Germline V gene lookup returns CDR1 MDHEN and CDR2 SYDVKM. CDR3 length: 14 residues. V dropped 4 bases and J dropped 3; count of bases not matched to a gene: 4. For the CDR3, the DNA is TGTGCCAGCAGTTCCCAGACAGGGGACTATGGCTACACCTTC. Translating it yields CASSSQTGDYGYTF.

V usage is TRBV11-3 and J usage is TRBJ1-2; D is undetermined. The CDR3 is made up of 15 amino acids. V was pared by 1 base and J by 4 bases, with 13 bases between. CDR1 SGHNT and CDR2 YENEEA come from the germline V gene. The CDR3 DNA reads as TGTGCCAGCAGCTTAGGGGTGGGAGTGACCTATGGCTACACCTTC. Encoded protein: CASSLGVGVTYGYTF.

This clone has a single count. This chain links TRBV5-8 with TRBJ1-2, with D perhaps matching TRBD1 (5 bases). There are 15 residues in the CDR3. Germline CDR1 SGHTS, CDR2 YDEGEE. Trimming removed 5 bases at V and 0 bases at J, with 14 bases between. Written as DNA, the CDR3 is TGTGCCAGCAGGCTGGGGGGGTCCGCTAACTATGGCTACACCTTC. Protein: CASRLGGSANYGYTF.